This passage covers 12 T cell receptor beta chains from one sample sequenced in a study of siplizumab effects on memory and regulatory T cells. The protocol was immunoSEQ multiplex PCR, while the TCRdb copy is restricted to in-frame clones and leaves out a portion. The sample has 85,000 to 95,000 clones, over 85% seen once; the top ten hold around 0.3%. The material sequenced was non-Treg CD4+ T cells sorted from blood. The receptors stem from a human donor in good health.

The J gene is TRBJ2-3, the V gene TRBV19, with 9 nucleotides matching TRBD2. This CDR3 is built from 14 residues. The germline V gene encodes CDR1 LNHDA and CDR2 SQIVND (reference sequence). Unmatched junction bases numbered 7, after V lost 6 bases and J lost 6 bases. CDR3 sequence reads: CASRDSGSSDTQYF. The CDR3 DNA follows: TGTGCCAGTAGGGATAGCGGGAGCTCGGATACGCAGTATTTT.

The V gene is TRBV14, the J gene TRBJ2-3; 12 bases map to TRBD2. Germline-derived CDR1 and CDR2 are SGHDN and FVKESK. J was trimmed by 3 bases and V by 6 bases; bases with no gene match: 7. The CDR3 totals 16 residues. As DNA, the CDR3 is TGTGCCAGCAGAGGACTAGCGGGGTCTAAGACAGATACGCAGTATTTT. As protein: CASRGLAGSKTDTQYF.

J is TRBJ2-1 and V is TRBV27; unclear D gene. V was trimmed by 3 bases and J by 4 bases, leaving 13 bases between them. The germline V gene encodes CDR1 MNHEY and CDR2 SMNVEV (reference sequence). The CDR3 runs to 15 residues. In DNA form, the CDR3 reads TGTGCCAGCAGTTTTATGCCCAGGAATTACAATGAGCAGTTCTTC. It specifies CASSFMPRNYNEQFF.

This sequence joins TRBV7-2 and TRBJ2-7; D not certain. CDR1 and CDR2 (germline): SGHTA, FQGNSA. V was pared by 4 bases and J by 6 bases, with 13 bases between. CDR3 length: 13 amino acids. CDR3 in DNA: TGTGCCAGCAGCTCAGATTTGGGTGGCGAGCAGTACTTC. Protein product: CASSSDLGGEQYF.

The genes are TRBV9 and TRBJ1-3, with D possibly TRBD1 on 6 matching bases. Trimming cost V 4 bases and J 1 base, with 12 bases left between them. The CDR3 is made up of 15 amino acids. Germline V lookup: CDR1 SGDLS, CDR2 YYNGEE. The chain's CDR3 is CASSFTGNSGNTIYF. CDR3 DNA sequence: TGTGCCAGCAGCTTCACAGGGAATTCTGGAAACACCATATATTTT.

The CDR3 here is CASSSPVGVYNEQFF. CDR3 DNA sequence: TGCGCCAGCAGCTCCCCGGTCGGTGTTTACAATGAGCAGTTCTTC. V gene TRBV5-1 combines with J gene TRBJ2-1; no clear D. V shed 3 bases and J shed 4 bases, with 14 bases lying between them. The CDR3 loop spans 15 amino acids. Germline-derived CDR1 and CDR2 are SGHRS and YFSETQ.

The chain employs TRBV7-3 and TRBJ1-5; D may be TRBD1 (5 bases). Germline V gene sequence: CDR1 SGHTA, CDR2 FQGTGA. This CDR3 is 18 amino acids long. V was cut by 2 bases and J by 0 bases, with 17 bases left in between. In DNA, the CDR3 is TGTGCCAGCAGCTTAGCCCTAAGGGGTAGTCCTAGCAATCAGCCCCAGCATTTT. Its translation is CASSLALRGSPSNQPQHF.

As DNA, the CDR3 is TGTGCCACCAGCAGAGATGGGGTGTTGGAAAAACTGTTTTTT. It is translated as CATSRDGVLEKLFF. J is TRBJ1-4 and V is TRBV15; D gene ambiguous. The germline gives CDR1 LNHNV, CDR2 YYDKDF (reference sequence). Trimming pared 0 bases from V and 8 bases from J, leaving 10 bases between. The CDR3 covers 14 residues.

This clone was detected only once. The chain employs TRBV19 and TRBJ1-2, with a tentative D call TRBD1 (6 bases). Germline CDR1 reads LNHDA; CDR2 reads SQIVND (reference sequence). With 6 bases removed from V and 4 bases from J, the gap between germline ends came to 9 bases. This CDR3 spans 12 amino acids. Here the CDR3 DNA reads TGTGCCAGTAGGAGGACAGCCTATGGCTACACCTTC. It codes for CASRRTAYGYTF.

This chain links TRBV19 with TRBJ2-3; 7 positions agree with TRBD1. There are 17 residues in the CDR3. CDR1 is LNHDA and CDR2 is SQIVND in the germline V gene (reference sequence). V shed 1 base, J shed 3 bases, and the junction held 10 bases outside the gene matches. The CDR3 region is CASSIAPRVRGTDTQYF. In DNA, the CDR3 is TGTGCCAGTAGTATAGCCCCCCGGGTCAGGGGGACAGATACGCAGTATTTT.

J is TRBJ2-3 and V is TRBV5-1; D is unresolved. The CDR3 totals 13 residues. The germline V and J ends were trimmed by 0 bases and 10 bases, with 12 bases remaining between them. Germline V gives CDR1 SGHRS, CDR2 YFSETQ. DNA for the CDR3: TGCGCCAGCAGCTTGGCGGATAGGATGGCGCAGTATTTT. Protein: CASSLADRMAQYF.

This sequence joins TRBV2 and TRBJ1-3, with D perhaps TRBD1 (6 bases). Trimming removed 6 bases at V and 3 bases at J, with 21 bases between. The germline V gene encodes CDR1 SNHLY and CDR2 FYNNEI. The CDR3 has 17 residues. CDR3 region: CASRDGGPSFFGNTIYF. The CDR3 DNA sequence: TGTGCCAGCAGGGACGGGGGGCCCTCGTTTTTTGGAAACACCATATATTTT. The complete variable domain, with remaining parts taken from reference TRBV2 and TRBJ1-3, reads EPEVTQTPSHQVTQMGQEVILRCVPISNHLYFYWYRQILGQKVEFLVSFYNNEISEKSEIFDDQFSVERPDGSNFTLKIRSTKLEDSAMYFCASRDGGPSFFGNTIYFGEGSWLTVV.